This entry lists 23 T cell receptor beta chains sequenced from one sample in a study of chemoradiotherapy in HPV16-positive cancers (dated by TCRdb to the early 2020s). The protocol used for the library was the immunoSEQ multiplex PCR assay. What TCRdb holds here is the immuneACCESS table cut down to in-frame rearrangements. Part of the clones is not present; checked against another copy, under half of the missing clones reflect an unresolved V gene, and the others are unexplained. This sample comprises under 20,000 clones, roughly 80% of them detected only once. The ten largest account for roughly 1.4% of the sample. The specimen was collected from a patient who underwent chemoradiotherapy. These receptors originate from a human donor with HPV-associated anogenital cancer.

The CDR3 DNA sequence: TGTGCCACTTCGGTCACAGAGACCCAGTACTTC. Amino acids: CATSVTETQYF. The genes are TRBV6-5 and TRBJ2-5; D uncertain. Germline CDR1 reads MNHEY; CDR2 reads SVGAGI. The CDR3 runs 11 residues. Trimming pared 10 bases from V and 4 bases from J, leaving 10 bases between.

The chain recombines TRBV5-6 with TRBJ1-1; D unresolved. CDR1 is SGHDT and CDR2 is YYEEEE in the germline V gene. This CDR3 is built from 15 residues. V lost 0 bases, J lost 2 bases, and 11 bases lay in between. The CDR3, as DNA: TGTGCCAGCAGCTTGGCCGGGCCCCTAAACACTGAAGCTTTCTTT. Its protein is CASSLAGPLNTEAFF.

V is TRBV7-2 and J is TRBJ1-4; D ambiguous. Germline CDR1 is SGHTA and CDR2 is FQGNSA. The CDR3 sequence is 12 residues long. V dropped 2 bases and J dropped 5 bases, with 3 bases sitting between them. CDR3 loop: CASSLQNEKLFF. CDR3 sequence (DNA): TGTGCCAGCAGCTTACAGAATGAAAAACTGTTTTTT.

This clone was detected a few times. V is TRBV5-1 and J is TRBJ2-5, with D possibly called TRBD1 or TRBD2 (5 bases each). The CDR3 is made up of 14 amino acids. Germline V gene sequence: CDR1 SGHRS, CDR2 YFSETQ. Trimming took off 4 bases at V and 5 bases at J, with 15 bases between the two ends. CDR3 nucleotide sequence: TGCGCCAGCAGCCCGGGGCTCGGATCGGAGACCCAGTACTTC. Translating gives CASSPGLGSETQYF.

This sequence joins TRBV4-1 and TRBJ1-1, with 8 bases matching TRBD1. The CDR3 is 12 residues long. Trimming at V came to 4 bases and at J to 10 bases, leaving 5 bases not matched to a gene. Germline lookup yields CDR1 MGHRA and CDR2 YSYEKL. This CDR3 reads CASSLTGTGAFF. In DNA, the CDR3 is TGCGCCAGCAGCCTAACCGGGACAGGAGCTTTCTTT.

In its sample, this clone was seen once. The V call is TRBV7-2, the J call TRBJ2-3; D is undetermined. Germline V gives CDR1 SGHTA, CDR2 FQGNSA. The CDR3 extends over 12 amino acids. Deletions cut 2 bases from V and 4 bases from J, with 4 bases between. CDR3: CASSLIADTQYF. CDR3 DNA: TGTGCCAGCAGCTTAATCGCAGATACGCAGTATTTT.

The CDR3 loop is CAISESGRTGGYEQYF. Written as DNA, the CDR3 is TGTGCCATCAGTGAGTCGGGGAGGACAGGGGGGTACGAGCAGTACTTC. This sequence joins TRBV10-3 and TRBJ2-7, with 10 bases that match TRBD1. CDR3 size: 16 residues. The trim removed 0 bases at V and 4 bases at J, leaving 6 bases unmatched. Germline loops: CDR1 ENHRY, CDR2 SYGVKD.

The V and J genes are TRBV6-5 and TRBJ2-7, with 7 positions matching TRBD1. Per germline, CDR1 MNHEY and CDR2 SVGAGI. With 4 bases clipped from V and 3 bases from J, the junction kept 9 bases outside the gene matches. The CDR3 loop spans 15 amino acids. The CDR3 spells CASSSAHRDSYEQYF. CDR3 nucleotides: TGTGCCAGCAGTTCCGCTCACCGGGACAGCTACGAGCAGTACTTC.

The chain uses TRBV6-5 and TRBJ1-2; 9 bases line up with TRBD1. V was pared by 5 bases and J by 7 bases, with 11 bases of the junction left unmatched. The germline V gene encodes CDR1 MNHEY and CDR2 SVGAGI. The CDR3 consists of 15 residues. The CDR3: CASSKPGQGKFGYTF. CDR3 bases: TGTGCCAGCAGTAAACCGGGACAGGGAAAGTTTGGCTACACCTTC.

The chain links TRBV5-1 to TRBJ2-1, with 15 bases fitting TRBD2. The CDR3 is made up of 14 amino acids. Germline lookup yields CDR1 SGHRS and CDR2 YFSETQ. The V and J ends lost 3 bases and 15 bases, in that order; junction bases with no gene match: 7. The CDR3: CASSWTSGGASPFF. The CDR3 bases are TGCGCCAGCAGCTGGACTAGCGGGGGGGCCTCCCCGTTCTTC.

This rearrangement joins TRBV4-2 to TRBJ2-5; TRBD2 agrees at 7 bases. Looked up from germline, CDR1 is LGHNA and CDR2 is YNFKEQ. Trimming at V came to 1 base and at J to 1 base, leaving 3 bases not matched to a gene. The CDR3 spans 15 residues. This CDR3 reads CASSQVGGTQETQYF. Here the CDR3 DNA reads TGTGCCAGCAGCCAAGTCGGGGGGACCCAAGAGACCCAGTACTTC.

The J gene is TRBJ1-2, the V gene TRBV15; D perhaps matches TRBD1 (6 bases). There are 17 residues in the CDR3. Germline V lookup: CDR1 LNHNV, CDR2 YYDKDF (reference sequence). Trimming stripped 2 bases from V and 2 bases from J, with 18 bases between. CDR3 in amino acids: CATSRPGGLRPNYGYTF. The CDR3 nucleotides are TGTGCCACCAGCAGACCCGGGGGCCTACGACCCAACTATGGCTACACCTTC.

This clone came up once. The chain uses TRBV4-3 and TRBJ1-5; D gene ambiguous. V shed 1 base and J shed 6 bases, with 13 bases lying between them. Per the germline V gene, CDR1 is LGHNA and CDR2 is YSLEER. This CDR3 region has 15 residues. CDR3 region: CASSQGVGGGQPQHF. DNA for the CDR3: TGCGCCAGCAGCCAAGGAGTGGGAGGAGGTCAGCCCCAGCATTTT.

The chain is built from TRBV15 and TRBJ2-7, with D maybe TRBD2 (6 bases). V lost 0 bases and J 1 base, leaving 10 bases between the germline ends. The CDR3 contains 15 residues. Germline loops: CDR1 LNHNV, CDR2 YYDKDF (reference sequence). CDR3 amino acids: CATSRETSRSYEQYF. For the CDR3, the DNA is TGTGCCACCAGCAGAGAAACTAGCCGTTCCTACGAGCAGTACTTC.

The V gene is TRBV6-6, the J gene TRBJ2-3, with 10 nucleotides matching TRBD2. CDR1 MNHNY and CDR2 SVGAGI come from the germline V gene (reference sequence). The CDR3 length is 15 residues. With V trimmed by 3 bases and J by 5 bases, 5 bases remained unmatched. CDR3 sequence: CASSYLRTSGDTQYF. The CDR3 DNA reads TGTGCCAGCAGTTATTTACGGACTAGCGGAGATACGCAGTATTTT.

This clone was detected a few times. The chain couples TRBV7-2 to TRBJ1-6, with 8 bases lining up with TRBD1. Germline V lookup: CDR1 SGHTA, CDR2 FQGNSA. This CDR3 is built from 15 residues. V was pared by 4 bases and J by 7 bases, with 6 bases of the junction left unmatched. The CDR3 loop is CASSSGTGRNSPLHF. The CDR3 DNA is TGTGCCAGCAGCTCAGGGACAGGTCGAAATTCACCCCTCCACTTT.

The CDR3 DNA sequence: TGTGCCAGCAGCTCGGACCGCCCCGGCCACAATGAGCAGTTCTTC. This codes for CASSSDRPGHNEQFF. The chain is built from TRBV11-1 and TRBJ2-1; D uncertain. The V and J ends lost 4 bases and 5 bases respectively, with 15 bases between them. CDR3 size: 15 residues. Germline lookup yields CDR1 SGHAT and CDR2 FQDESV (reference sequence).

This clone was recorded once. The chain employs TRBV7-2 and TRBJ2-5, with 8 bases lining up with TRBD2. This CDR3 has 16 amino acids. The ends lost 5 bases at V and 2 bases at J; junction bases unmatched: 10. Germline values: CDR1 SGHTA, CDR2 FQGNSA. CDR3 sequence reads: CASSRGGGTEQETQYF. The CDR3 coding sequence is TGTGCCAGCAGCCGGGGGGGTGGTACAGAACAAGAGACCCAGTACTTC.

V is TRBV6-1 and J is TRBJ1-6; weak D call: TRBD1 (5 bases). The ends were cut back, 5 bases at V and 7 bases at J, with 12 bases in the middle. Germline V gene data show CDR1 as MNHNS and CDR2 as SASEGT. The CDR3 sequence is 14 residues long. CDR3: CASSTGVPNSPLHF. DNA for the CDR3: TGTGCCAGCAGTACGGGGGTCCCCAATTCACCCCTCCACTTT.

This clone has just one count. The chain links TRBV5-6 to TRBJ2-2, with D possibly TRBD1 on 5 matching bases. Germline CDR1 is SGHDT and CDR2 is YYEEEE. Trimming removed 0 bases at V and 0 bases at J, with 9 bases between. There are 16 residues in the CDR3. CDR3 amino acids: CASSLVRAANTGELFF. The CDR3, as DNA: TGTGCCAGCAGCTTGGTCAGGGCCGCGAACACCGGGGAGCTGTTTTTT. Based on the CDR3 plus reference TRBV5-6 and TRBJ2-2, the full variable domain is DAGVTQSPTHLIKTRGQQVTLRCSPKSGHDTVSWYQQALGQGPQFIFQYYEEEERQRGNFPDRFSGHQFPNYSSELNVNALLLGDSALYLCASSLVRAANTGELFFGEGSRLTVL.

The CDR3 is CASSLAGVRGYTF. CDR3 DNA sequence: TGTGCCAGCAGCTTGGCAGGGGTGCGCGGCTACACCTTC. This chain joins TRBV5-4 and TRBJ1-2; D is perhaps TRBD1 (6 bases). The CDR3 spans 13 residues. CDR1 and CDR2 from the germline V gene are SGHNT and YYREEE (reference sequence). V shed 0 bases and J shed 8 bases, with 11 bases lying between them.

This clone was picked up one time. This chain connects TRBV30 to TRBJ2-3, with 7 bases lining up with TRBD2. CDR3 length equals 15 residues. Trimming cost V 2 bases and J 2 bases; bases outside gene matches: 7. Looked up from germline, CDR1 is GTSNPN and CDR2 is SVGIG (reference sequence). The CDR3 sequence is CAWSSGTTITDTQYF. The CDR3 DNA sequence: TGTGCCTGGAGTTCCGGGACTACCATCACAGATACGCAGTATTTT. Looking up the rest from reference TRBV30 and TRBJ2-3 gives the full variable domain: SQTIHQWPATLVQPVGSPLSLECTVEGTSNPNLYWYRQAAGRGLQLLFYSVGIGQISSEVPQNLSASRPQDRQFILSSKKLLLSDSGFYLCAWSSGTTITDTQYFGPGTRLTVL.

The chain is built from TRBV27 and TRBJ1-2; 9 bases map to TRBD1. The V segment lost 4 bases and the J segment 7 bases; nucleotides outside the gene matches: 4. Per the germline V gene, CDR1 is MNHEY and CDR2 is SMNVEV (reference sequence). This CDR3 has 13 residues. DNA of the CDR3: TGTGCCAGCAGTTACCGGGACAGGGCTGGCTACACCTTC. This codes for CASSYRDRAGYTF.